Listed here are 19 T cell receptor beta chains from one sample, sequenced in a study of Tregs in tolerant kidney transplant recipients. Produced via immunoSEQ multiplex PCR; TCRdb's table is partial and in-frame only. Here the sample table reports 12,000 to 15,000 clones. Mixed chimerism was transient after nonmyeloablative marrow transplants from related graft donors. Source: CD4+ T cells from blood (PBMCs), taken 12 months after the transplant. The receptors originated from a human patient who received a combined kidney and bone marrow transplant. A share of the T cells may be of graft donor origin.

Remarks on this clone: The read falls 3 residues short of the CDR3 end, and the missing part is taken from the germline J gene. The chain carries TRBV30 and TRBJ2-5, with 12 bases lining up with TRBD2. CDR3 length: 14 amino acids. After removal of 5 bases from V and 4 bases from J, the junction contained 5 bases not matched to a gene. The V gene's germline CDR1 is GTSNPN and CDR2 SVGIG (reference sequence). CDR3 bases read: TGTGCCTGGGCCCGACTAGCGGGAGTAGAGACC. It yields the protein CAWARLAGVET. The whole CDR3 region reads CAWARLAGVETQYF.

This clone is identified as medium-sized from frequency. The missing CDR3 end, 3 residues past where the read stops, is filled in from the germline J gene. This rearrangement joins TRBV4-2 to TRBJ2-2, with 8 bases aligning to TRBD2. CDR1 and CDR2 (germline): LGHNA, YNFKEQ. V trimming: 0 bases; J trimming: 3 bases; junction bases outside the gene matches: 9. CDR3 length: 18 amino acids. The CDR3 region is CASSQEGGGGRDTGELFF. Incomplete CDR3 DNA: TGTGCCAGCAGCCAAGAGGGGGGCGGGGGGCGAGACACCGGGGAG.

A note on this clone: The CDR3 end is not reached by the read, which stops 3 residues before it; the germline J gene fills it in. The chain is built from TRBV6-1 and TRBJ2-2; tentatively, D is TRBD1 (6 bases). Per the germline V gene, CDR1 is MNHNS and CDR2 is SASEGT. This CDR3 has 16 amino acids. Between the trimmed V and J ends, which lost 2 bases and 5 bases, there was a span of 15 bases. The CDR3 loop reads CASSEWRGGITGELFF. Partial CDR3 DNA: TGTGCCAGCAGTGAATGGAGAGGGGGAATTACCGGGGAG.

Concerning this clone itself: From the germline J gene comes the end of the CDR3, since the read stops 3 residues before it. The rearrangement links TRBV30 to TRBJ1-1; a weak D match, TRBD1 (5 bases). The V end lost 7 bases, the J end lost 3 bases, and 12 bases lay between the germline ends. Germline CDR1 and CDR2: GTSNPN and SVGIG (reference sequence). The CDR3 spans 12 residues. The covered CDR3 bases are TGTGCCTCACAGGCCGTCGACACTGAA. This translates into CASQAVDTE. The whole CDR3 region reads CASQAVDTEAFF.

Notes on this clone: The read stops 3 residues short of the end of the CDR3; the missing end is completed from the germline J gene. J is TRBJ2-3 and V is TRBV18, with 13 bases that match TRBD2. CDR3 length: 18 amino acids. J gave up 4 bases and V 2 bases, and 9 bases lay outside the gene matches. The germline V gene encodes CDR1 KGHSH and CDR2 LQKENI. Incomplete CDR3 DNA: TGTGCCAGCTCACCATGGATAGGACTAGCGGGAGTGGCAGATACG. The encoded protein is CASSPWIGLAGVADT. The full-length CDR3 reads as CASSPWIGLAGVADTQYF.

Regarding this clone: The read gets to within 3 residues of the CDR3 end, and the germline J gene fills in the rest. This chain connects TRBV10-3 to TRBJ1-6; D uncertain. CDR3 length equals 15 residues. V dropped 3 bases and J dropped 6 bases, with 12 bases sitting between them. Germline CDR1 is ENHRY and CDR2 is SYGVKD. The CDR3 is CAISDRGEGNSPLHF. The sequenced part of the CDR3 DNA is TGTGCCATCAGTGACAGAGGAGAGGGTAATTCACCC.

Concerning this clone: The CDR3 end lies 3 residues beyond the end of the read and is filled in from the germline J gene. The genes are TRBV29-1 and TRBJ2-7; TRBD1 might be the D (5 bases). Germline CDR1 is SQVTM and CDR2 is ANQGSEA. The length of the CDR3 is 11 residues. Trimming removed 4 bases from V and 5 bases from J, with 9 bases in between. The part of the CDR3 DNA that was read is TGCAGCGTTGGAAGGGGCAACGAG. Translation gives CSVGRGNE. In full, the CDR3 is CSVGRGNEQYF.

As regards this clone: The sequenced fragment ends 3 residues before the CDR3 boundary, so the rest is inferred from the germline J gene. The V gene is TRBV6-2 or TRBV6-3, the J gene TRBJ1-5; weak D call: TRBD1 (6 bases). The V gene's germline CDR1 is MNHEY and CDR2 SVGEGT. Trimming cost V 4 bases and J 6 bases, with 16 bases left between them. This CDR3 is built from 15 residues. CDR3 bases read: TGTGCCAGCAGTTCGTCGACAGGACGTAGTCAGCCC. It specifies CASSSSTGRSQP. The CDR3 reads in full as CASSSSTGRSQPQHF.

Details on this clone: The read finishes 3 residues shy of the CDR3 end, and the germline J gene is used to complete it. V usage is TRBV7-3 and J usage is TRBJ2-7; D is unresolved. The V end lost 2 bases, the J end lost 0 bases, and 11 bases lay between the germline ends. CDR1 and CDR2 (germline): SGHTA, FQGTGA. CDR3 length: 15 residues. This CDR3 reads CASSLYSDSSYEQYF. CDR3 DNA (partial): TGTGCCAGCAGCTTATATTCCGACTCCTCCTACGAG. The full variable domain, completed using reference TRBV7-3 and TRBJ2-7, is GAGVSQTPSNKVTEKGKYVELRCDPISGHTALYWYRQSLGQGPEFLIYFQGTGAADDSGLPNDRFFAVRPEGSVSTLKIQRTERGDSAVYLCASSLYSDSSYEQYFGPGTRLTVT.

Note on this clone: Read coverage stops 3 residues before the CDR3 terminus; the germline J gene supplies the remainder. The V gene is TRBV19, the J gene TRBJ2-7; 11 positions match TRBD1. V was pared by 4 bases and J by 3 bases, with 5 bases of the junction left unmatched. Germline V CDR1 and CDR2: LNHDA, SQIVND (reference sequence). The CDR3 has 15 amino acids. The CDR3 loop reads CASSRTDRGRYEQYF. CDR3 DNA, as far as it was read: TGTGCCAGTAGTAGGACGGACAGGGGGCGCTACGAG. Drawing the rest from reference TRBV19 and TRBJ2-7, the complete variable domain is DGGITQSPKYLFRKEGQNVTLSCEQNLNHDAMYWYRQDPGQGLRLIYYSQIVNDFQKGDIAEGYSVSREKKESFPLTVTSAQKNPTAFYLCASSRTDRGRYEQYFGPGTRLTVT.

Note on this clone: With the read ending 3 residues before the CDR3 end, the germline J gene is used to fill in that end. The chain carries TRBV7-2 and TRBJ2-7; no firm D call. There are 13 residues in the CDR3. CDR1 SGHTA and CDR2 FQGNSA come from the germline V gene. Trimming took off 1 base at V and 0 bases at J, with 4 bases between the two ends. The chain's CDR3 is CASSLGHSYEQYF. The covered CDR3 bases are TGTGCCAGCAGCTTAGGACACTCCTACGAG.

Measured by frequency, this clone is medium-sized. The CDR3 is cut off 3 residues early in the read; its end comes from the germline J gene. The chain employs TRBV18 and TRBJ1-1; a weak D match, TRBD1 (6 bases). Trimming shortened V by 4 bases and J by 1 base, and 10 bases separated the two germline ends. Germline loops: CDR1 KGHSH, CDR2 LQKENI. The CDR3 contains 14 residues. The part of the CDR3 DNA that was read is TGTGCCAGCTCACTCGGACAGACGAACACTGAA. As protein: CASSLGQTNTE. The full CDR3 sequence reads CASSLGQTNTEAFF.

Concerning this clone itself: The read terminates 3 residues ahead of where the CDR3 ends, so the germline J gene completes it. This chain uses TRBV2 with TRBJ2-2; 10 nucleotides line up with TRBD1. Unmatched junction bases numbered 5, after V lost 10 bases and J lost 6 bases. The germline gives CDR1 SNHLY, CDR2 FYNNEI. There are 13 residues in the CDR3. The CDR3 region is CATRDRGPGELFF. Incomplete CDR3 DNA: TGTGCCACCCGGGACAGGGGTCCCGGGGAG.

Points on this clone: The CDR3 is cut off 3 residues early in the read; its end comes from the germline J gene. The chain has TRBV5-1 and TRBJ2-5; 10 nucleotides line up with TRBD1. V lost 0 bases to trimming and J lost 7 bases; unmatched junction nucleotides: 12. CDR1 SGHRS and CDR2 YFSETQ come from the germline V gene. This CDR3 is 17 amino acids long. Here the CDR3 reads CASSLGPHRDRGPTQYF. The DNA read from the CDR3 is TGCGCCAGCAGCTTGGGGCCCCACCGGGACAGGGGTCCGACC.

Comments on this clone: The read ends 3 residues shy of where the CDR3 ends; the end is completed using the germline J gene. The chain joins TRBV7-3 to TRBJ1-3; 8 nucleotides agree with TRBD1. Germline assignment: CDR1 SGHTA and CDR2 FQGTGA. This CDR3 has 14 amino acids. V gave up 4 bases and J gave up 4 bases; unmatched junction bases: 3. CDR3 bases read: TGTGCCAGCAGCTCAGGACAGGGAGGAAACACC. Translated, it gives CASSSGQGGNT. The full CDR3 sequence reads CASSSGQGGNTIYF.

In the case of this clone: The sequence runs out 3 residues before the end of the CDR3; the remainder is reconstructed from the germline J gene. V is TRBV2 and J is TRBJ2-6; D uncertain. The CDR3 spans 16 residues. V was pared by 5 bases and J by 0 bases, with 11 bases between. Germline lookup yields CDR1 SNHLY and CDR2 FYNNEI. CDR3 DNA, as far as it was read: TGTGCCAGCAGTACGGCAGGCCTCTCTGGGGCCAACGTC. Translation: CASSTAGLSGANV. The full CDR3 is CASSTAGLSGANVLTF.

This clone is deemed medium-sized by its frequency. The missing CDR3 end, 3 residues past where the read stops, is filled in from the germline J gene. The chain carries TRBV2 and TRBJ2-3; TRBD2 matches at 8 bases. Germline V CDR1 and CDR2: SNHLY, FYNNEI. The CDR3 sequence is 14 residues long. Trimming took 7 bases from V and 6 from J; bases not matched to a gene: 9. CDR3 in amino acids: CASTPGLGGDTQYF. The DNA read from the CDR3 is TGTGCCAGCACCCCGGGACTAGGGGGGGATACG. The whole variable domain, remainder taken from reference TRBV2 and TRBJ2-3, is EPEVTQTPSHQVTQMGQEVILRCVPISNHLYFYWYRQILGQKVEFLVSFYNNEISEKSEIFDDQFSVERPDGSNFTLKIRSTKLEDSAMYFCASTPGLGGDTQYFGPGTRLTVL.

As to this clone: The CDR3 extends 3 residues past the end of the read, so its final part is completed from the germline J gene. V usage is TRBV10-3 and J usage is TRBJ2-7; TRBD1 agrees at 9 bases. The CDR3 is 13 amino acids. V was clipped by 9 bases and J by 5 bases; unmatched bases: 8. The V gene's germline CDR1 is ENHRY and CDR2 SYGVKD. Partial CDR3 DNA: TGTGCCATACGGGACAGGGTTTCCAACGAG. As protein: CAIRDRVSNE. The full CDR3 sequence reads CAIRDRVSNEQYF.

The DNA read from the CDR3 is TGCGCCAGCAGCTCGGCAGGGGTTTCACCC. It is translated as CASSSAGVSP. The whole CDR3 is CASSSAGVSPLHF. The chain is built from TRBV5-1 and TRBJ1-6; D possibly corresponds to TRBD1 (6 bases). Coverage ceases 3 residues before the CDR3 finishes, and the germline J gene fills in the end. Trimming removed 3 bases from V and 9 bases from J, with 10 bases in between. Looked up from germline, CDR1 is SGHRS and CDR2 is YFSETQ. CDR3 length equals 13 residues.